Each of the 29 T cell receptor beta chains below was sequenced from the same sample in a study of blood T cell dynamics during melanoma immunotherapy. Produced via immunoSEQ multiplex PCR; TCRdb's table is partial and in-frame only. Found here are fewer than 25,000 clones, roughly 89% of them singletons; the top ten hold 1% to 1.5%. Time point denoted: pre-treatment baseline. This specimen was blood, taken from a patient treated with checkpoint blockade. The receptors were gathered from a human donor with melanoma.

The V and J genes are TRBV7-2 and TRBJ2-7; D tentatively fits TRBD1 or TRBD2 (6 bases each). The CDR3 length is 16 residues. Between the trimmed V and J ends, which lost 0 bases and 6 bases, there was a span of 18 bases. CDR1 and CDR2 from the germline V gene are SGHTA and FQGNSA. DNA of the CDR3: TGTGCCAGCAGCTTAGCGCGGGCCGGGGGCAAGTCCGAGCAGTACTTC. Encoded protein: CASSLARAGGKSEQYF.

This sequence joins TRBV10-2 and TRBJ1-1; D not certain. CDR1 WSHSY and CDR2 SAAADI come from the germline V gene. V lost 0 bases, J lost 0 bases, and 8 bases lay in between. This CDR3 has 15 amino acids. This CDR3 reads CASSESWTMNTEAFF. The CDR3 DNA reads TGCGCCAGCAGTGAGTCCTGGACCATGAACACTGAAGCTTTCTTT.

This clone appeared a few times. The rearrangement links TRBV2 to TRBJ1-2; D is unclear. Germline CDR1 and CDR2: SNHLY and FYNNEI. Trimming took off 4 bases at V and 2 bases at J, with 8 bases between the two ends. This CDR3 is 13 amino acids long. As DNA, the CDR3 is TGTGCCAGCAGTGGCCAGACCAACTATGGCTACACCTTC. This gives the protein CASSGQTNYGYTF.

The chain carries TRBV28 and TRBJ1-6; D gene uncertain. The CDR3 runs to 12 residues. V dropped 5 bases and J dropped 9 bases, with 8 bases sitting between them. Per the germline V gene, CDR1 is MDHEN and CDR2 is SYDVKM. This CDR3 reads CASSLLSSPLHF. The DNA for the CDR3 is TGTGCCAGCAGTCTCCTATCTTCACCCCTCCACTTT.

The rearrangement links TRBV28 to TRBJ1-2, with D possibly TRBD1 on 5 matching bases. Germline lookup yields CDR1 MDHEN and CDR2 SYDVKM. The V end was cut by 10 bases, the J end by 8 bases, with 20 bases between. This CDR3 is built from 13 residues. The CDR3 sequence is CAIADSGKLGYTF. CDR3 nucleotides: TGTGCCATCGCAGACTCAGGGAAGTTGGGCTACACCTTC.

This clone was detected once. The chain employs TRBV4-1 and TRBJ1-3; maybe TRBD1 (6 bases). Germline CDR1 reads MGHRA; CDR2 reads YSYEKL. The V end lost 2 bases, the J end lost 2 bases, and 19 bases lay between the germline ends. The CDR3 is made up of 18 amino acids. The CDR3 nucleotides are TGCGCCAGCAGCCAAAACGAAGGGGGGCGAATTGCTGGAAACACCATATATTTT. It is translated as CASSQNEGGRIAGNTIYF.

This clone came up a few times. This chain connects TRBV7-9 to TRBJ1-1; 7 positions match TRBD1. Germline CDR1 SEHNR, CDR2 FQNEAQ (reference sequence). V shed 3 bases and J 10 bases; nucleotides not matched to a gene: 2. The CDR3 is 11 amino acids. The CDR3 protein is CASSLGQSAFF. The CDR3 nucleotides are TGTGCCAGCAGCTTGGGACAGTCAGCTTTCTTT.

This chain joins TRBV18 and TRBJ1-1; D gene ambiguous. Per germline, CDR1 KGHSH and CDR2 LQKENI. V was pared by 1 base and J by 7 bases, with 13 bases between. The CDR3 has 14 amino acids. The CDR3 region has the DNA TGTGCCAGCTCACCACAGCGGTCCCGGGATGAAGCTTTCTTT. Its protein is CASSPQRSRDEAFF.

The gene calls are TRBV27 and TRBJ1-5; possible D gene TRBD1, 5 bases. V was shortened by 2 bases and J by 6 bases, with 20 bases between the two germline ends. The germline CDR1 and CDR2 sequences are MNHEY and SMNVEV (reference sequence). The CDR3 has 17 amino acids. CDR3 region: CASSLRGNRRAGQPQHF. CDR3 nucleotide sequence: TGTGCCAGCAGTTTAAGGGGAAATAGGCGAGCGGGTCAGCCCCAGCATTTT.

This chain joins TRBV11-2 and TRBJ1-1; D ambiguous. Germline values: CDR1 SGHAT, CDR2 FQNNGV. V lost 8 bases and J 4 bases, leaving 11 bases between the germline ends. The CDR3 has 12 amino acids. CDR3 sequence reads: CASRRGVTEAFF. The CDR3 DNA sequence: TGTGCCAGCCGACGCGGGGTCACTGAAGCTTTCTTT. Filled out from reference TRBV11-2 and TRBJ1-1, the complete variable domain reads EAGVAQSPRYKIIEKRQSVAFWCNPISGHATLYWYQQILGQGPKLLIQFQNNGVVDDSQLPKDRFSAERLKGVDSTLKIQPAKLEDSAVYLCASRRGVTEAFFGQGTRLTVV.

V gene TRBV7-6 combines with J gene TRBJ2-2; TRBD1 matches at 10 bases. The CDR3 is 17 amino acids. Unmatched junction bases numbered 7, after V lost 0 bases and J lost 6 bases. The V gene's germline CDR1 is SGHVS and CDR2 FNYEAQ. The DNA of the CDR3 is TGTGCCAGCAGCTTAGCGGCGGGACAGGGGCGGGCCGGGGAGCTGTTTTTT. It is translated as CASSLAAGQGRAGELFF.

In this sample, this clone turned up once. V gene TRBV10-2 combines with J gene TRBJ1-5; D is unresolved. CDR1 is WSHSY and CDR2 is SAAADI in the germline V gene. The CDR3 loop spans 14 amino acids. CDR3 DNA: TGCTCACGGGTGGGTAAGGAGAGCAATCAGCCCCAGCATTTT. Its translation: CSRVGKESNQPQHF.

This chain connects TRBV6-1 to TRBJ1-1; D is unresolved. V gave up 3 bases and J gave up 2 bases, with 10 bases separating them. CDR3 length: 14 amino acids. Germline CDR1 is MNHNS and CDR2 is SASEGT. DNA for the CDR3: TGTGCCAGCAGTGATCTGCTAAGTAACACTGAAGCTTTCTTT. Its translation is CASSDLLSNTEAFF.

The V gene is TRBV19, the J gene TRBJ2-2, with D perhaps matching TRBD1 (6 bases). Germline values: CDR1 LNHDA, CDR2 SQIVND (reference sequence). The CDR3 runs 16 residues. V was trimmed by 9 bases and J by 0 bases, leaving 17 bases between them. The CDR3 reads CASITRGTSNTGELFF. The CDR3 nucleotides are TGTGCCAGCATCACTAGGGGGACATCGAACACCGGGGAGCTGTTTTTT.

J is TRBJ1-2 and V is TRBV5-6; 11 bases match TRBD1. The germline V gene encodes CDR1 SGHDT and CDR2 YYEEEE. Losses at the gene ends were 4 bases for V and 3 bases for J; bases not matched to a gene: 2. The CDR3 spans 14 residues. CDR3 sequence reads: CASSRTGGDYGYTF. CDR3 coding DNA: TGTGCCAGCAGCCGGACAGGGGGCGACTATGGCTACACCTTC.

The J gene is TRBJ2-3, the V gene TRBV11-2; possible D gene TRBD2, 6 bases. This CDR3 region has 15 residues. Germline V gene sequence: CDR1 SGHAT, CDR2 FQNNGV. V gave up 5 bases and J gave up 0 bases, with 12 bases separating them. For the CDR3, the DNA is TGTGCCAGCAGCCCCTGGGCGGGGAGCACAGATACGCAGTATTTT. It yields the protein CASSPWAGSTDTQYF.

J is TRBJ2-1 and V is TRBV6-5, with 8 bases lining up with TRBD2. This CDR3 has 16 residues. Looked up from germline, CDR1 is MNHEY and CDR2 is SVGAGI. The V gene end was trimmed by 4 bases and the J gene end by 0 bases; junction bases not matched to a gene: 5. CDR3 in amino acids: CASSSQSGSSYNEQFF. The CDR3 DNA follows: TGTGCCAGCAGTTCCCAGAGCGGGAGCTCCTACAATGAGCAGTTCTTC.

This clone was seen a single time. This chain uses TRBV19 with TRBJ1-3, with D perhaps TRBD1 (6 bases). CDR3 length: 14 amino acids. V lost 8 bases to trimming and J lost 0 bases, with 11 bases between them. Germline CDR1 is LNHDA and CDR2 is SQIVND (reference sequence). CDR3 region: CASCRGGSGNTIYF. The CDR3 coding sequence is TGTGCCAGTTGCCGAGGGGGCTCTGGAAACACCATATATTTT.

The chain carries TRBV11-2 and TRBJ2-2; D is uncertain. V was shortened by 1 base and J by 7 bases, with 7 bases between the two germline ends. CDR1 is SGHAT and CDR2 is FQNNGV in the germline V gene. The CDR3 is made up of 13 amino acids. CDR3 sequence (DNA): TGTGCCAGCAGCTTAGGGGCCGGCGGGGAGCTGTTTTTT. Translated: CASSLGAGGELFF.

The chain has TRBV27 and TRBJ2-5; D remains ambiguous. Germline lookup yields CDR1 MNHEY and CDR2 SMNVEV (reference sequence). V dropped 0 bases and J dropped 2 bases, with 16 bases sitting between them. This CDR3 contains 17 residues. The DNA for the CDR3 is TGTGCCAGCAGTTTATCTCTTCGTACTCCCTTACAAGAGACCCAGTACTTC. This encodes CASSLSLRTPLQETQYF.

The chain couples TRBV4-1 to TRBJ2-7; D uncertain. Trimming removed 3 bases from V and 3 bases from J, with 18 bases in between. This CDR3 is 16 amino acids long. CDR1 MGHRA and CDR2 YSYEKL come from the germline V gene. DNA of the CDR3: TGCGCCAGCAGCCAGCGTGATGGTCTGCCCTACTACGAGCAGTACTTC. Its translation is CASSQRDGLPYYEQYF.

The gene calls are TRBV19 and TRBJ1-5, with TRBD1 as a possible D gene (6 bases). From germline, CDR1 is LNHDA and CDR2 SQIVND (reference sequence). This CDR3 is 15 amino acids long. V dropped 7 bases and J dropped 0 bases, with 13 bases sitting between them. This CDR3 is CASKPGGASNQPQHF. DNA of the CDR3: TGTGCCAGTAAACCCGGGGGGGCTAGCAATCAGCCCCAGCATTTT.

This clone appeared a single time. The rearrangement links TRBV4-1 to TRBJ1-1, with no clear D. Trimming left V 2 bases short and J 6 bases short, with 16 bases between. CDR1 MGHRA and CDR2 YSYEKL come from the germline V gene. The CDR3 covers 15 residues. The CDR3 spells CASSQPDGYGAEAFF. The CDR3 DNA reads as TGCGCCAGCAGCCAACCCGACGGGTATGGAGCTGAAGCTTTCTTT.

The J gene is TRBJ2-1, the V gene TRBV5-8, with 9 bases that match TRBD2. CDR1 and CDR2 (germline): SGHTS, YDEGEE. This CDR3 has 14 residues. The J segment lost 6 bases and the V segment lost 4 bases, leaving 5 bases of the junction unmatched. The CDR3: CASSPGTSPNEQFF. DNA for the CDR3: TGTGCCAGCAGCCCCGGGACTAGCCCCAATGAGCAGTTCTTC.

J is TRBJ1-5 and V is TRBV7-2; no reliable D call. V lost 5 bases and J lost 4, with 12 bases in between. Germline V lookup: CDR1 SGHTA, CDR2 FQGNSA. The CDR3 length is 14 residues. In DNA, the CDR3 is TGTGCCAGCAGCGGGTCCTCCCGAAATCAGCCCCAGCATTTT. This encodes CASSGSSRNQPQHF.

The chain has TRBV11-1 and TRBJ2-2; D unresolved. CDR1 SGHAT and CDR2 FQDESV come from the germline V gene (reference sequence). Trimming pared 7 bases from V and 3 bases from J, leaving 6 bases between. CDR3 size: 12 residues. This CDR3 is CASKTDTGELFF. In nucleotides, the CDR3 is TGTGCCAGCAAGACTGACACCGGGGAGCTGTTTTTT.

This chain links TRBV5-4 with TRBJ1-1; unclear D gene. The CDR3 spans 14 residues. Germline-derived CDR1 and CDR2 are SGHNT and YYREEE (reference sequence). The V gene lost 4 bases and the J gene lost 7 bases, with 17 bases spanning the gap. The CDR3 protein is CASSPPNPEGEAFF. CDR3 bases: TGTGCCAGCAGCCCTCCGAACCCGGAGGGTGAAGCTTTCTTT.

The gene calls are TRBV5-5 and TRBJ1-3; no reliable D call. The CDR3 spans 16 residues. The germline CDR1 and CDR2 sequences are SGHKS and YYEKEE (reference sequence). The ends were cut back, 2 bases at V and 1 base at J, with 13 bases in the middle. CDR3: CASSFLGMVSGNTIYF. CDR3 sequence (DNA): TGTGCCAGCAGCTTTTTAGGGATGGTTTCTGGAAACACCATATATTTT.

V usage is TRBV11-2 and J usage is TRBJ1-1; D uncertain. The CDR3 length is 12 residues. Trimming shortened V by 0 bases and J by 8 bases, and 7 bases separated the two germline ends. Germline V lookup: CDR1 SGHAT, CDR2 FQNNGV. CDR3 DNA sequence: TGTGCCAGCAGCTTAGAGGTGGGGGAAGCTTTCTTT. This translates into CASSLEVGEAFF. The variable domain in full, completed from reference TRBV11-2 and TRBJ1-1, reads EAGVAQSPRYKIIEKRQSVAFWCNPISGHATLYWYQQILGQGPKLLIQFQNNGVVDDSQLPKDRFSAERLKGVDSTLKIQPAKLEDSAVYLCASSLEVGEAFFGQGTRLTVV.